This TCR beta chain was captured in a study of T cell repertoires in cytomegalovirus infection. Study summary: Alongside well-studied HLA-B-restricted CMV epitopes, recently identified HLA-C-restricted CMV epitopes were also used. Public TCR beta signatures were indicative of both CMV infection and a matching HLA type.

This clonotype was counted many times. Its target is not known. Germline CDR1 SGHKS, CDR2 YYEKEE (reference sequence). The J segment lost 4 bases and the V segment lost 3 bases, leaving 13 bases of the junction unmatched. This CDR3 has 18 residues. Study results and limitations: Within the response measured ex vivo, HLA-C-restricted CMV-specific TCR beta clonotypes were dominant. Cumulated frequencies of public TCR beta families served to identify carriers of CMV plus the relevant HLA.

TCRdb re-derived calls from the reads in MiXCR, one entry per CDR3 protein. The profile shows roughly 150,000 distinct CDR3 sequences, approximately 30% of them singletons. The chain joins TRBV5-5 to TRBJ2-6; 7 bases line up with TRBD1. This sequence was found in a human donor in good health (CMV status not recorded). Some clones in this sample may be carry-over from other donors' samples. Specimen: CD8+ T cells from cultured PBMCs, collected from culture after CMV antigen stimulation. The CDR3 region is CASSSSPGTVTGANVLTF. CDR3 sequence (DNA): TGTGCCAGCAGCTCAAGTCCCGGGACAGTAACCGGGGCCAACGTCCTGACTTTC.